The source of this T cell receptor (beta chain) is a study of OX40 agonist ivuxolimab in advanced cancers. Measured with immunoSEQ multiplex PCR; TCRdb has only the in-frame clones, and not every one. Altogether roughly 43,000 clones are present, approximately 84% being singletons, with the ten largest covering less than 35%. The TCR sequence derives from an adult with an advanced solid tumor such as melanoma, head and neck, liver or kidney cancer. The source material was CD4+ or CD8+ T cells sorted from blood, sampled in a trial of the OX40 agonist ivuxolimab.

The CDR3 reads CASSRTGVGGYGYTF. CDR3 DNA sequence: TGTGCCAGCAGCCGGACAGGGGTTGGAGGCTATGGCTACACCTTC. The chain employs TRBV5-8 and TRBJ1-2, with 9 positions matching TRBD1. Germline CDR1 SGHTS, CDR2 YDEGEE. Trimming cost V 4 bases and J 4 bases; bases outside gene matches: 8. The CDR3 consists of 15 residues. Full variable domain (remainder filled in from reference TRBV5-8 and TRBJ1-2): EAGVTQSPTHLIKTRGQQATLRCSPISGHTSVYWYQQALGLGLQFLLWYDEGEERNRGNFPPRFSGRQFPNYSSELNVNALELEDSALYLCASSRTGVGGYGYTFGSGTRLTVV.